The 11 T cell receptor beta chains reported below all come from one sample, sequenced in a study of T cell changes during pregnancy in multiple sclerosis. TCRdb's copy holds only in-frame clones and misses some; the assay was immunoSEQ multiplex PCR. The sample contains 40,000 to 50,000 clones, around 93% of which appear only once. The sequencing here drew on CD8+ T cells from peripheral blood mononuclear cells, taken in the third trimester of pregnancy. These receptors all stem from a female donor with multiple sclerosis, enrolled in a pregnancy study.

The rearrangement joins TRBV15 to TRBJ1-2, with D perhaps TRBD1 (6 bases). This CDR3 has 22 residues. The V gene lost 3 bases and the J gene lost 4 bases, with 36 bases spanning the gap. CDR1 is LNHNV, CDR2 YYDKDF, per germline (reference sequence). The CDR3 DNA reads TGTGCCACCAGCAGTACCACTCCCGAGACAGGCCCACTCCGGAGAGACTTCTATGGCTACACCTTC. It yields the protein CATSSTTPETGPLRRDFYGYTF.

This clone was observed a single time. This chain links TRBV6-1 with TRBJ2-7; TRBD1 aligns across 9 bases. This CDR3 contains 15 residues. Germline V gives CDR1 MNHNS, CDR2 SASEGT. V dropped 2 bases and J dropped 2; count of bases not matched to a gene: 4. CDR3 DNA: TGTGCCAGCAGTGAATACAGGGGGCCGCCCTACGAGCAGTACTTC. Translation gives CASSEYRGPPYEQYF.

V is TRBV27 and J is TRBJ2-5; the D gene is possibly TRBD2 (5 bases). The CDR3 runs 14 residues. In germline, CDR1 is MNHEY, CDR2 SMNVEV (reference sequence). V was trimmed by 3 bases and J by 5 bases, leaving 13 bases between them. The CDR3 sequence is CASSFRLAHETQYF. The CDR3 nucleotides are TGTGCCAGCAGTTTCCGGCTAGCCCACGAGACCCAGTACTTC.

The chain joins TRBV6-4 to TRBJ2-1; 8 bases are shared with TRBD2. The J segment lost 6 bases and the V segment lost 4 bases, leaving 5 bases of the junction unmatched. Germline values: CDR1 MRHNA, CDR2 SNTAGT. This CDR3 has 14 residues. As DNA, the CDR3 is TGTGCCAGCAGTGTCGGGACTAGTGGCAATGAGCAGTTCTTC. It is translated as CASSVGTSGNEQFF.

The V call is TRBV6-6, the J call TRBJ2-3, with 8 bases matching TRBD2. J gave up 5 bases and V 0 bases, and 7 bases lay outside the gene matches. CDR3 length: 16 amino acids. Germline-derived CDR1 and CDR2 are MNHNY and SVGAGI (reference sequence). CDR3 nucleotides: TGTGCCAGCAGTTACTCGACGGCGGGAGGAAGAGATACGCAGTATTTT. This encodes CASSYSTAGGRDTQYF.

This chain joins TRBV7-3 and TRBJ2-7, with 7 positions matching TRBD1. CDR1 and CDR2 from the germline V gene are SGHTA and FQGTGA. This CDR3 contains 13 residues. V lost 4 bases, J lost 6 bases, and 6 bases stayed unmatched. The CDR3 here is CASSSGAGGEQYF. The CDR3 DNA reads as TGTGCCAGCAGCTCAGGAGCAGGGGGCGAGCAGTACTTC. The variable domain in full, with the rest retrieved from reference TRBV7-3 and TRBJ2-7, is GAGVSQTPSNKVTEKGKYVELRCDPISGHTALYWYRQSLGQGPEFLIYFQGTGAADDSGLPNDRFFAVRPEGSVSTLKIQRTERGDSAVYLCASSSGAGGEQYFGPGTRLTVT.

A word on this clone: Distinct nucleotide sequences in the sample also encode this CDR3. The CDR3 region is CASSPDSSYEQYF. The DNA for the CDR3 is TGTGCCAGCAGCCCGGACTCCTCCTACGAGCAGTACTTC. The chain links TRBV5-6 to TRBJ2-7, with D maybe TRBD2 (5 bases). The CDR3 length is 13 residues. Germline values: CDR1 SGHDT, CDR2 YYEEEE. Trimming took 4 bases from V and 0 from J, leaving 8 bases between them.

The J gene is TRBJ2-1, the V gene TRBV4-2; D is possibly TRBD2 (6 bases). The germline V and J ends were trimmed by 0 bases and 10 bases, with 10 bases remaining between them. CDR3 length: 13 amino acids. CDR1 is LGHNA, CDR2 YNFKEQ, per germline. The DNA of the CDR3 is TGTGCCAGCAGCCAAGATCGGAGGGGCGAGCAGTTCTTC. Translated: CASSQDRRGEQFF.

The chain couples TRBV28 to TRBJ1-5; D is perhaps TRBD1 (6 bases). The V end lost 6 bases, the J end lost 3 bases, and 12 bases lay between the germline ends. In germline, CDR1 is MDHEN, CDR2 SYDVKM. The CDR3 covers 14 residues. For the CDR3, the DNA is TGTGCCAGCAGCTTAGACAGGTACAATCAGCCCCAGCATTTT. Protein sequence: CASSLDRYNQPQHF.

The J gene is TRBJ2-5, the V gene TRBV7-2; the match to TRBD1 covers 7 bases. V lost 1 base and J lost 1; bases outside the gene matches: 6. The CDR3 runs to 16 residues. CDR1 SGHTA and CDR2 FQGNSA come from the germline V gene. The chain's CDR3 is CASSLGRDSPQETQYF. CDR3 DNA: TGTGCCAGCAGCTTAGGCCGGGACAGTCCCCAAGAGACCCAGTACTTC. The variable domain in full, with the rest retrieved from reference TRBV7-2 and TRBJ2-5, is GAGVSQSPSNKVTEKGKDVELRCDPISGHTALYWYRQSLGQGLEFLIYFQGNSAPDKSGLPSDRFSAERTGGSVSTLTIQRTQQEDSAVYLCASSLGRDSPQETQYFGPGTRLLVL.

The chain is built from TRBV7-9 and TRBJ1-1; no clear D gene. Trimming stripped 0 bases from V and 10 bases from J, with 15 bases between. The CDR3 has 14 amino acids. The V gene's germline CDR1 is SEHNR and CDR2 FQNEAQ (reference sequence). The CDR3 coding sequence is TGTGCCAGCAGCTTAGCCCCTCTCGATGAGGGAGCTTTCTTT. This codes for CASSLAPLDEGAFF. The entire variable domain, with the rest obtained from reference TRBV7-9 and TRBJ1-1, is as follows: DTGVSQNPRHKITKRGQNVTFRCDPISEHNRLYWYRQTLGQGPEFLTYFQNEAQLEKSRLLSDRFSAERPKGSFSTLEIQRTEQGDSAMYLCASSLAPLDEGAFFGQGTRLTVV.